The clone carrying this T cell receptor beta chain has a handful of counts. This entry belongs to a study of neurological immune-mediated disorders. TCRdb redid the calling of the 5' RACE reads with MiXCR, one entry per CDR3 protein. This sample has about 99,000 distinct CDR3 sequences, with 11% found just once. Noted time point: longitudinal time-point 3. PBMCs stored at -80 C, numbering 2 million, were the origin of the unsorted libraries. CDR3 length equals 16 residues. V dropped 3 bases and J dropped 4; count of bases not matched to a gene: 3. The germline V gene encodes CDR1 MNHNS and CDR2 SASEGT.

Sequenced input: PBMCs. The sequence was collected from a female donor with HTLV-1-associated myelopathy (HAM/TSP). The chain links TRBV6-1 to TRBJ2-1; 13 bases map to TRBD2. CDR3 residues: CASSETSGGSYNEQFF. The CDR3 region has the DNA TGTGCCAGCAGTGAGACTAGCGGGGGGTCGTACAATGAGCAGTTCTTC.